This T cell receptor (beta chain) came from a study of cytomegalovirus exposure and HLA in healthy donors. Study information: The 110 or so validation repertoires used the same platform as the 650 to 750 first-cohort repertoires, a later analysis reported. General observations from the study: Among TCR beta chains, those listed as cytomegalovirus-associated numbered over 150. Most TCR sequences showed up rarely, but some public TCRs showed up in many donors.

Germline-derived CDR1 and CDR2 are SGHRS and YFSETQ. Between the trimmed V and J ends, which lost 0 bases and 5 bases, there was a span of 9 bases. This CDR3 is 13 amino acids long. Only in-frame clones appear in the TCRdb table, and some are missing; sequencing was by immunoSEQ multiplex PCR. The table includes 100,000 to 150,000 clones, 89% detected once. About this clone: Its antigen is not known.

The receptor was derived from a woman between 18 and 30 years old in good health and CMV-seronegative. V gene TRBV5-1 combines with J gene TRBJ2-7; D unclear. Material: PBMCs. The chain's CDR3 is CASSLVAGDEQYF. CDR3 in DNA: TGCGCCAGCAGCTTGGTTGCAGGCGACGAGCAGTACTTC. Using reference TRBV5-1 and TRBJ2-7 for the parts outside the CDR3, the full variable domain is KAGVTQTPRYLIKTRGQQVTLSCSPISGHRSVSWYQQTPGQGLQFLFEYFSETQRNKGNFPGRFSGRQFSNSRSEMNVSTLELGDSALYLCASSLVAGDEQYFGPGTRLTVT.